This T cell receptor (beta chain) was sequenced in a study of CD8+ T cells in alopecia areata. Reverse transcribed after extraction, RNA yielded cDNA as the sequencing template. Assay: immunoSEQ multiplex PCR; the TCRdb copy retains only in-frame clones and omits some. The table records over 150,000 clones, less than 80% of them present only once. Treatment in this sample: oral pan-JAK inhibitor, 5-10 mg twice daily. Comments on this clone: Antigen specificity is unknown.

From germline, CDR1 is SGHTA and CDR2 FQGNSA. This CDR3 region has 15 residues. Deletions cut 5 bases from V and 0 bases from J, with 8 bases between. Study-wide findings and caveats: Many of the expanded lesional clones endured in scalp and blood while on tofacitinib. Normal scalp showed lower clonality than lesional scalp, especially alopecia totalis/universalis. Patients showed less clear TCR sequence sharing than mice, possibly partly because of HLA diversity.

Specimen: CD4+ T cells sorted from blood, collected at week 24, from a patient treated with tofacitinib. This clonotype originated in a human donor with alopecia areata. V and J are TRBV7-2 and TRBJ1-6; D gene ambiguous. In DNA form, the CDR3 reads TGTGCCAGCAGCACCCAAACCTCCTATAATTCACCCCTCCACTTT. Its translation: CASSTQTSYNSPLHF.